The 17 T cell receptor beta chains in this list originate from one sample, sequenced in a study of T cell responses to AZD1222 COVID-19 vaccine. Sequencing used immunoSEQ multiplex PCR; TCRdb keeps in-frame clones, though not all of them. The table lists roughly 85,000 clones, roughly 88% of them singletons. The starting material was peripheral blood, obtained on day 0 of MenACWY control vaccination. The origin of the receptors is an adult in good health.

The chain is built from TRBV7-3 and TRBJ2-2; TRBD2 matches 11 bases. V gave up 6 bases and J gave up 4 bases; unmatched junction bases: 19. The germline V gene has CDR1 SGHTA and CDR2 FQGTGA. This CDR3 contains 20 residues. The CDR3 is CASRVGLWLAGGLGTGELFF. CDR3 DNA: TGTGCCAGCAGGGTAGGACTATGGCTAGCGGGGGGCCTCGGCACCGGGGAGCTGTTTTTT.

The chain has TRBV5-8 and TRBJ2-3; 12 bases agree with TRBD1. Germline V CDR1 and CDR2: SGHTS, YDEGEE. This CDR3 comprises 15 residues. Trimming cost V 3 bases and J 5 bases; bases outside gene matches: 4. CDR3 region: CASSSGQGALDTQYF. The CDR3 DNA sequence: TGTGCCAGCAGCTCGGGACAGGGGGCATTAGATACGCAGTATTTT.

The CDR3 nucleotides read TGTGCCAGCAGCTTTTCAGGGAACTGCGCTTTCTTT. Its protein product is CASSFSGNCAFF. The chain joins TRBV7-3 to TRBJ1-1, with D maybe TRBD1 (5 bases). Trimming stripped 3 bases from V and 11 bases from J, with 13 bases between. There are 12 residues in the CDR3. CDR1 is SGHTA and CDR2 is FQGTGA in the germline V gene.

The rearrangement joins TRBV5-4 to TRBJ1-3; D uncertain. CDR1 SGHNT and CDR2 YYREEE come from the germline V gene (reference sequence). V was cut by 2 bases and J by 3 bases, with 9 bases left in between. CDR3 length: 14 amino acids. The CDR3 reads CASSFIGYGNTIYF. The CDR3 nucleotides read TGTGCCAGCAGCTTCATAGGATATGGAAACACCATATATTTT. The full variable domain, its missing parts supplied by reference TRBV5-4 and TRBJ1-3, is ETGVTQSPTHLIKTRGQQVTLRCSSQSGHNTVSWYQQALGQGPQFIFQYYREEENGRGNFPPRFSGLQFPNYSSELNVNALELDDSALYLCASSFIGYGNTIYFGEGSWLTVV.

The DNA for the CDR3 is TGTGCCAGTAGTATCGGCTCTGGCTACACCTTC. This sequence encodes CASSIGSGYTF. The chain links TRBV19 to TRBJ1-2; D remains ambiguous. Germline assignment: CDR1 LNHDA and CDR2 SQIVND (reference sequence). CDR3 length equals 11 residues. The V and J ends lost 3 bases and 7 bases respectively, with 6 bases between them.

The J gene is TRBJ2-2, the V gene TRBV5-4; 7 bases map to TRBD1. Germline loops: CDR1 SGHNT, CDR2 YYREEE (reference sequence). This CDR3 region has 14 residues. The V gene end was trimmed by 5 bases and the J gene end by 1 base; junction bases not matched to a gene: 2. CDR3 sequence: CASRWDRNTGELFF. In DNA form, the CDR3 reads TGTGCCAGCAGATGGGACAGGAACACCGGGGAGCTGTTTTTT. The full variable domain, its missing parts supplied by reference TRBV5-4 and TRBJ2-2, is ETGVTQSPTHLIKTRGQQVTLRCSSQSGHNTVSWYQQALGQGPQFIFQYYREEENGRGNFPPRFSGLQFPNYSSELNVNALELDDSALYLCASRWDRNTGELFFGEGSRLTVL.

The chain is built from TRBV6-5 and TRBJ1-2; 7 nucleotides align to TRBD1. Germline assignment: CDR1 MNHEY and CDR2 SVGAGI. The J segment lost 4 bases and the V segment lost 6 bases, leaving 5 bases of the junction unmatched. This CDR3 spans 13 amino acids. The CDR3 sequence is CASSRHRGYGYTF. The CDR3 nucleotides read TGTGCCAGCAGCCGTCACAGGGGCTATGGCTACACCTTC.

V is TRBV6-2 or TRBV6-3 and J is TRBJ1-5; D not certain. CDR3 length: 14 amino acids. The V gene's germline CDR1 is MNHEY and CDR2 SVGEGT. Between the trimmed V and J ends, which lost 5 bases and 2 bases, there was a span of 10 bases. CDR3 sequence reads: CASSIARGNQPQHF. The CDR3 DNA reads TGTGCCAGCAGTATCGCAAGGGGCAATCAGCCCCAGCATTTT.

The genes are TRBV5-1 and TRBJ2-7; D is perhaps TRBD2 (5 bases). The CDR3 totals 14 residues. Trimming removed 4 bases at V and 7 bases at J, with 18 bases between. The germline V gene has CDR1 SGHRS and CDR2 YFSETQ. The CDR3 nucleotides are TGCGCCAGCAGCGGCGGCCGGGATCTTTCAGAGCAGTACTTC. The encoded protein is CASSGGRDLSEQYF.

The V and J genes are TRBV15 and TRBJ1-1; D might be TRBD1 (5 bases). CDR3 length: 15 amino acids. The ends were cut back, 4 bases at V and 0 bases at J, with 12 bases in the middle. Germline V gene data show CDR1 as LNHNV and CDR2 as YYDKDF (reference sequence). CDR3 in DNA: TGTGCCACCAGCACACGGACACGCCTGAACACTGAAGCTTTCTTT. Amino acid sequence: CATSTRTRLNTEAFF.

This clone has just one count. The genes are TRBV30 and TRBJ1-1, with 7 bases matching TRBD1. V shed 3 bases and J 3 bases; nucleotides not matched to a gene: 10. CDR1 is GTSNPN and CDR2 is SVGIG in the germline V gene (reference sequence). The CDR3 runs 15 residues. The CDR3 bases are TGTGCCTGGAGAGGGCTCGACAGGGATGACACTGAAGCTTTCTTT. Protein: CAWRGLDRDDTEAFF.

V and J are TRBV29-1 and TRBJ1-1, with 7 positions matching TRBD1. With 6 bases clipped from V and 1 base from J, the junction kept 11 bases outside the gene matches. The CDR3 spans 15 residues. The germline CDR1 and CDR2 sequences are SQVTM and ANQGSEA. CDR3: CSVTILGTENTEAFF. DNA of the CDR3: TGCAGCGTAACGATTCTCGGGACAGAGAACACTGAAGCTTTCTTT.

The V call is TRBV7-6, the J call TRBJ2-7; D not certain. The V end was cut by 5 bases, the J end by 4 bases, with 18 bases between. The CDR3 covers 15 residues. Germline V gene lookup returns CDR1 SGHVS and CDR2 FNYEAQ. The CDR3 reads CASSPYSRRSYEQYF. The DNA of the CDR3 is TGTGCCAGCAGCCCCTACTCACGCCGAAGTTACGAGCAGTACTTC.

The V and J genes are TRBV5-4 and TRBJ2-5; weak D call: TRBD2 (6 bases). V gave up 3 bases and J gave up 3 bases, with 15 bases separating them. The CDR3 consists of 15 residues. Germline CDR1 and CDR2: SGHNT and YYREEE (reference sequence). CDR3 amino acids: CASSSGLAGKETQYF. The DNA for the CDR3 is TGTGCCAGCAGCTCGGGTTTGGCGGGGAAAGAGACCCAGTACTTC.

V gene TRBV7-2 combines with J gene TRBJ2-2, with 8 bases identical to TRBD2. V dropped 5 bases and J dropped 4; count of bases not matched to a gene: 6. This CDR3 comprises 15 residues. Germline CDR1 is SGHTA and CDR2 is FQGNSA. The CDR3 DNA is TGTGCCAGCAGCCGGGAGGGGGGAAGCACCGGGGAGCTGTTTTTT. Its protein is CASSREGGSTGELFF.

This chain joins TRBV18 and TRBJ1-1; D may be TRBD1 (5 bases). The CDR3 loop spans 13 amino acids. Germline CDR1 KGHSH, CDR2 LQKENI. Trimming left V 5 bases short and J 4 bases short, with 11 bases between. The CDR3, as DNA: TGTGCCAGCTCATCGACAGAGTTCACTGAAGCTTTCTTT. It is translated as CASSSTEFTEAFF.

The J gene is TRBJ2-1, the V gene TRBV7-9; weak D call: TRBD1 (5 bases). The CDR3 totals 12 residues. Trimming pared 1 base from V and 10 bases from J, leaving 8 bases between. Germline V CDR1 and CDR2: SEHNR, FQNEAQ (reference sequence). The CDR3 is CASSLVAGEQFF. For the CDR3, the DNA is TGTGCCAGCAGCTTAGTCGCAGGGGAGCAGTTCTTC.